What follows are 23 T cell receptor beta chains derived from one specimen sequenced in a study of T cell responses to AZD1222 COVID-19 vaccine. TCRdb's table, derived via immunoSEQ multiplex PCR, lists solely in-frame clones and lacks some. The repertoire includes 150,000 to 200,000 clones, 85% to 95% of them detected once, and approximately 3.9% sits in the top ten. This specimen consisted of peripheral blood, obtained on day 0 of AZD1222 vaccination. The receptor source for this set is an adult in good health.

V and J are TRBV6-6 and TRBJ2-7, with 11 bases matching TRBD1. This CDR3 is 14 amino acids long. Trimming removed 6 bases from V and 4 bases from J; junction bases left unmatched: 5. CDR1 and CDR2 (germline): MNHNY, SVGAGI (reference sequence). For the CDR3, the DNA is TGTGCCAGCAGGTCGCGGGACAGGGGGTACGAGCAGTACTTC. Protein sequence: CASRSRDRGYEQYF.

The chain couples TRBV15 to TRBJ1-6; the D gene is possibly TRBD1 (6 bases). With 3 bases removed from V and 10 bases from J, the gap between germline ends came to 25 bases. The V gene's germline CDR1 is LNHNV and CDR2 YYDKDF (reference sequence). The CDR3 spans 18 residues. DNA for the CDR3: TGTGCCACCAGCAGCGAACAGGGTGACCCGTTCAATCGGTCACCCCTCCACTTT. Translating it yields CATSSEQGDPFNRSPLHF.

This chain links TRBV2 with TRBJ1-4, with no clear D. The CDR3 has 12 amino acids. Trimming cost V 7 bases and J 6 bases, with 9 bases left between them. Germline lookup yields CDR1 SNHLY and CDR2 FYNNEI. CDR3 region: CASMGPDEKLFF. The CDR3 DNA follows: TGTGCCAGCATGGGCCCGGATGAAAAACTGTTTTTT.

This clone was detected many times. The CDR3 sequence is CASSPEGRSSEKLFF. DNA for the CDR3: TGTGCCAGCAGCCCCGAGGGGAGGAGTAGTGAAAAACTGTTTTTT. This chain uses TRBV3-1 (or the pseudogene TRBV3-2) with TRBJ1-4; D may be TRBD1 (5 bases). Trimming cost V 4 bases and J 7 bases, with 16 bases left between them. CDR3 length equals 15 residues. The germline V gene has CDR1 LGHDT and CDR2 YNNKEL (reference sequence).

The chain is built from TRBV2 and TRBJ1-2, with D hard to call. The CDR3 length is 15 residues. CDR1 and CDR2 from the germline V gene are SNHLY and FYNNEI. The V end was cut by 6 bases, the J end by 8 bases, with 22 bases between. CDR3 protein: CASSETGPLARGYTF. The CDR3 coding sequence is TGTGCCAGCAGCGAAACCGGGCCTTTAGCTAGAGGCTACACCTTC. The full variable domain, in which reference TRBV2 and TRBJ1-2 provide the parts outside the CDR3, is EPEVTQTPSHQVTQMGQEVILRCVPISNHLYFYWYRQILGQKVEFLVSFYNNEISEKSEIFDDQFSVERPDGSNFTLKIRSTKLEDSAMYFCASSETGPLARGYTFGSGTRLTVV.

The V call is TRBV18, the J call TRBJ1-3; maybe TRBD1 (6 bases). In germline, CDR1 is KGHSH, CDR2 LQKENI. The CDR3 length is 17 residues. The V and J ends lost 3 bases and 0 bases respectively, with 15 bases between them. DNA of the CDR3: TGTGCCAGCTCACCCCGGGACATTCGAGCCTCTGGAAACACCATATATTTT. Protein sequence: CASSPRDIRASGNTIYF.

The rearrangement links TRBV10-3 to TRBJ1-6, with D hard to call. The germline CDR1 and CDR2 sequences are ENHRY and SYGVKD. The CDR3 spans 14 residues. The V gene lost 6 bases and the J gene lost 8 bases, with 14 bases spanning the gap. As DNA, the CDR3 is TGTGCCATCAGAGTGACAACCTCGGATTCACCCCTCCACTTT. The encoded protein is CAIRVTTSDSPLHF.

The rearrangement uses TRBV6-7 and TRBJ1-2; D remains ambiguous. TRBV6-7 is an ORF for which the function is uncertain. Trimming shortened V by 7 bases and J by 6 bases, and 18 bases separated the two germline ends. The CDR3 runs 14 residues. The CDR3 DNA reads TGTGCCAGCACCCCCCAACGTGGGATTGATGGCTACACCTTC. It codes for CASTPQRGIDGYTF.

This clone was recorded once. This chain uses TRBV5-1 with TRBJ2-5; the match to TRBD1 covers 7 bases. V dropped 2 bases and J dropped 5; count of bases not matched to a gene: 6. CDR3 length: 14 residues. CDR1 is SGHRS, CDR2 YFSETQ, per germline. The CDR3 sequence is CASSFEDREETQYF. CDR3 bases: TGCGCCAGCAGCTTTGAAGACAGGGAGGAGACCCAGTACTTC.

In its sample, this clone was seen once. DNA for the CDR3: TGTGCCAACGCCCGGCAGGGCCCGGGCAATGAGCAGTTCTTC. Protein sequence: CANARQGPGNEQFF. The rearrangement joins TRBV10-3 to TRBJ2-1; maybe TRBD1 (5 bases). CDR3 size: 14 residues. CDR1 is ENHRY, CDR2 SYGVKD, per germline. V was pared by 10 bases and J by 6 bases, with 19 bases between.

The chain recombines TRBV5-1 with TRBJ2-5; a weak D match, TRBD1 (6 bases). The V gene lost 3 bases and the J gene lost 6 bases, with 18 bases spanning the gap. Germline lookup yields CDR1 SGHRS and CDR2 YFSETQ. The length of the CDR3 is 15 residues. This chain's CDR3 is CASSSGAGQRQTQYF. The CDR3 DNA reads TGCGCCAGCAGCTCCGGGGCTGGACAGAGACAGACCCAGTACTTC.

This sequence joins TRBV10-3 and TRBJ2-1; perhaps TRBD2 as D (5 bases). The ends were cut back, 3 bases at V and 9 bases at J, with 18 bases in the middle. From germline, CDR1 is ENHRY and CDR2 SYGVKD. There are 15 residues in the CDR3. DNA for the CDR3: TGTGCCATCAGTGACCCGGGAAACCAGAACGGTGAGCAGTTCTTC. Translating it yields CAISDPGNQNGEQFF.

The V and J genes are TRBV5-6 and TRBJ1-5; D might be TRBD1 (6 bases). The germline CDR1 and CDR2 sequences are SGHDT and YYEEEE. Trimming pared 4 bases from V and 7 bases from J, leaving 12 bases between. The CDR3 has 13 amino acids. CDR3 region: CASSGAGGQPQHF. The CDR3 DNA is TGTGCCAGCAGCGGGGCGGGGGGCCAGCCCCAGCATTTT.

The chain is built from TRBV27 and TRBJ1-6; D is unclear. CDR3 length: 17 amino acids. The germline V gene encodes CDR1 MNHEY and CDR2 SMNVEV (reference sequence). V was shortened by 2 bases and J by 4 bases, with 15 bases between the two germline ends. CDR3 residues: CASSLRPQTYYNSPLHF. CDR3 sequence (DNA): TGTGCCAGCAGTTTAAGGCCCCAAACTTATTATAATTCACCCCTCCACTTT.

The V and J genes are TRBV24-1 and TRBJ2-3; 8 nucleotides align to TRBD2. V lost 3 bases to trimming and J lost 0 bases; unmatched junction nucleotides: 7. Germline loops: CDR1 KGHDR, CDR2 SFDVKD. The CDR3 consists of 17 residues. CDR3 loop: CATSDRRAGASTDTQYF. The CDR3 DNA is TGTGCCACCAGTGATCGCCGAGCGGGGGCTAGCACAGATACGCAGTATTTT.

V and J are TRBV6-5 and TRBJ1-2; D not resolved. CDR3 length: 14 amino acids. Between the trimmed V and J ends, which lost 4 bases and 0 bases, there was a span of 9 bases. Germline V gives CDR1 MNHEY, CDR2 SVGAGI. CDR3 DNA: TGTGCCAGCAGTTTGGCAGCTGCTAACTATGGCTACACCTTC. Its protein is CASSLAAANYGYTF.

The chain links TRBV27 to TRBJ1-1; 9 bases align to TRBD1. Germline V gene data show CDR1 as MNHEY and CDR2 as SMNVEV (reference sequence). J gave up 5 bases and V 6 bases, and 10 bases lay outside the gene matches. The CDR3 is made up of 15 amino acids. The CDR3 protein is CASSPGQGFITEAFF. In nucleotides, the CDR3 is TGTGCCAGCAGCCCGGGACAGGGATTTATTACTGAAGCTTTCTTT.

The chain recombines TRBV11-2 with TRBJ2-5; 8 bases fit TRBD2. Germline values: CDR1 SGHAT, CDR2 FQNNGV. Unmatched junction bases numbered 15, after V lost 4 bases and J lost 5 bases. CDR3 length: 17 residues. CDR3 nucleotides: TGTGCCAGCAGCTCCAGGGCTAGCGGGTGGATTCGGGAGACCCAGTACTTC. The encoded protein is CASSSRASGWIRETQYF. The complete variable domain, with remaining parts taken from reference TRBV11-2 and TRBJ2-5, reads EAGVAQSPRYKIIEKRQSVAFWCNPISGHATLYWYQQILGQGPKLLIQFQNNGVVDDSQLPKDRFSAERLKGVDSTLKIQPAKLEDSAVYLCASSSRASGWIRETQYFGPGTRLLVL.

V is TRBV3-1 (or the pseudogene TRBV3-2) and J is TRBJ2-7, with 8 nucleotides matching TRBD2. The CDR3 is 15 amino acids. Trimming at V came to 4 bases and at J to 0 bases, leaving 5 bases not matched to a gene. The germline V gene encodes CDR1 LGHDT and CDR2 YNNKEL (reference sequence). The DNA for the CDR3 is TGTGCCAGCAGCCCGGGACTAGGGGGCTCCTACGAGCAGTACTTC. As protein: CASSPGLGGSYEQYF.

Here the CDR3 DNA reads TGTGCCAGCAGTTACCGCCTCGGACAGGGGGCTCACGAGCAGTACTTC. This codes for CASSYRLGQGAHEQYF. The chain carries TRBV6-5 and TRBJ2-7, with TRBD1 identical over 11 bases. The germline CDR1 and CDR2 sequences are MNHEY and SVGAGI. The CDR3 totals 16 residues. The V gene end was trimmed by 2 bases and the J gene end by 5 bases; junction bases not matched to a gene: 8.

The chain is built from TRBV19 and TRBJ1-2; no definite D call. This CDR3 spans 15 amino acids. Per the germline V gene, CDR1 is LNHDA and CDR2 is SQIVND (reference sequence). The ends were cut back, 3 bases at V and 2 bases at J, with 13 bases in the middle. CDR3 nucleotide sequence: TGTGCCAGTAGTATGAGCCTATGGGAAAACTATGGCTACACCTTC. Translation: CASSMSLWENYGYTF.

The chain employs TRBV28 and TRBJ2-3, with 7 bases lining up with TRBD2. V dropped 4 bases and J dropped 2; count of bases not matched to a gene: 12. CDR1 and CDR2 (germline): MDHEN, SYDVKM. CDR3 size: 17 residues. CDR3 loop: CASSSLTSGKHTDTQYF. Written as DNA, the CDR3 is TGTGCCAGCAGTTCTCTTACGAGCGGGAAACACACAGATACGCAGTATTTT.

The chain links TRBV19 to TRBJ1-5; weak D call: TRBD1 (6 bases). The CDR3 contains 14 residues. Per the germline V gene, CDR1 is LNHDA and CDR2 is SQIVND (reference sequence). V shed 6 bases and J shed 4 bases, with 13 bases lying between them. CDR3 nucleotide sequence: TGTGCCAGTAGGCCCGGGACACCGAATCAGCCCCAGCATTTT. Encoded protein: CASRPGTPNQPQHF.